Listed here are 21 T cell receptor beta chains from one sample, sequenced in a study of identical twins. One entry per CDR3 protein, called by TCRdb with MiXCR from the 5' RACE reads. This table has roughly 290,000 distinct CDR3 sequences, 8.5% to 9.5% appearing once. These data were likewise used in another study, on yellow fever vaccine responses in identical twins.

The sample taken for sequencing was CD8+ T cells sorted from blood. These receptor sequences come from a woman under 30 in good health.

The chain combines TRBV27 with TRBJ2-5, with D possibly called TRBD1 or TRBD2 (6 bases each). Per germline, CDR1 MNHEY and CDR2 SMNVEV (reference sequence). The ends were cut back, 8 bases at V and 9 bases at J, with 13 bases in the middle. The CDR3 loop spans 11 amino acids. The CDR3 region is CASGSGAAQYF. The CDR3 nucleotides are TGTGCCAGCGGATCGGGGGCGGCCCAGTACTTC.

This clonotype was seen a handful of times. The chain has TRBV10-3 and TRBJ2-5; D ambiguous. CDR1 and CDR2 from the germline V gene are ENHRY and SYGVKD. The CDR3 spans 15 residues. V lost 3 bases and J lost 2, with 13 bases in between. Here the CDR3 reads CAISDRPYLQETQYF. The DNA for the CDR3 is TGTGCCATCAGTGACCGGCCGTACCTACAAGAGACCCAGTACTTC.

Ten or more counts support this clonotype. The rearrangement links TRBV12-3 or TRBV12-4 to TRBJ2-5; either TRBD1 or TRBD2 may supply D (5 bases each). V dropped 5 bases and J dropped 5 bases, with 18 bases sitting between them. The CDR3 is made up of 15 amino acids. The CDR3 DNA reads as TGTGCCAGCAGTGAAGGAGCAGGGACGGGGGAGACCCAGTACTTC. Encoded protein: CASSEGAGTGETQYF.

This clonotype was seen a few times. This rearrangement joins TRBV29-1 to TRBJ2-1; no firm D call. The CDR3 consists of 12 residues. Trimming pared 4 bases from V and 9 bases from J, leaving 13 bases between. From germline, CDR1 is SQVTM and CDR2 ANQGSEA. CDR3 amino acids: CSVVSAEGEQFF. Here the CDR3 DNA reads TGCAGCGTTGTTTCTGCCGAAGGTGAGCAGTTCTTC.

V gene TRBV3-1 combines with J gene TRBJ2-7; a possible D gene is TRBD2 (6 bases). The CDR3 covers 13 residues. The germline V gene has CDR1 LGHDT and CDR2 YNNKEL (reference sequence). Trimming left V 3 bases short and J 5 bases short, with 11 bases between. In DNA, the CDR3 is TGTGCCAGCAGCCACGGTTCGGGGGACGAGCAGTACTTC. It is translated as CASSHGSGDEQYF.

This clonotype was observed a few times. This chain uses TRBV2 with TRBJ2-3; 12 bases fit TRBD1. Trimming cost V 6 bases and J 6 bases; bases outside gene matches: 7. The CDR3 spans 15 residues. Germline V gene data show CDR1 as SNHLY and CDR2 as FYNNEI. In DNA form, the CDR3 reads TGTGCCAGCAGAGACCGGGACAGGGGGCCGGATACGCAGTATTTT. This gives the protein CASRDRDRGPDTQYF.

A note on this clonotype: A read error is possible here, since a much larger clone lies one base away. J is TRBJ2-3 and V is TRBV3-1, with TRBD2 identical over 8 bases. CDR1 is LGHDT and CDR2 is YNNKEL in the germline V gene (reference sequence). CDR3 length: 15 amino acids. CDR3 sequence: CACSQESRGRDTQYF. For the CDR3, the DNA is TGTGCCTGCAGCCAAGAGTCTCGCGGGAGGGATACGCAGTATTTT.

The V call is TRBV25-1, the J call TRBJ2-1, with a possible D match to TRBD1 (6 bases). V shed 2 bases and J shed 2 bases, with 13 bases lying between them. In germline, CDR1 is MGHDK, CDR2 SYGVNS. The CDR3 covers 16 residues. The chain's CDR3 is CASSEQTGPAYNEQFF. For the CDR3, the DNA is TGTGCCAGCAGTGAACAGACAGGCCCGGCCTACAATGAGCAGTTCTTC. Combining the CDR3 with reference TRBV25-1 and TRBJ2-1 gives the whole variable domain EADIYQTPRYLVIGTGKKITLECSQTMGHDKMYWYQQDPGMELHLIHYSYGVNSTEKGDLSSESTVSRIRTEHFPLTLESARPSHTSQYLCASSEQTGPAYNEQFFGPGTRLTVL.

This clonotype was counted ten times or more. The V call is TRBV5-6, the J call TRBJ2-7, with TRBD2 as a possible D gene (6 bases). V was clipped by 3 bases and J by 5 bases, with 9 bases between them. The CDR3 loop spans 12 amino acids. CDR1 and CDR2 (germline): SGHDT, YYEEEE. As DNA, the CDR3 is TGTGCCAGCAGCTCGGGGGTCCACGAGCAGTACTTC. Residues: CASSSGVHEQYF. The variable domain in full, with the rest retrieved from reference TRBV5-6 and TRBJ2-7, is DAGVTQSPTHLIKTRGQQVTLRCSPKSGHDTVSWYQQALGQGPQFIFQYYEEEERQRGNFPDRFSGHQFPNYSSELNVNALLLGDSALYLCASSSGVHEQYFGPGTRLTVT.

The chain carries TRBV2 and TRBJ1-2; D uncertain. Germline CDR1 and CDR2: SNHLY and FYNNEI. This CDR3 has 15 residues. V was clipped by 1 base and J by 4 bases, with 13 bases between them. CDR3 loop: CASSEVTVPGYGYTF. The CDR3 DNA is TGTGCCAGCAGTGAAGTCACAGTTCCTGGCTATGGCTACACCTTC.

V is TRBV2 and J is TRBJ2-3; D not resolved. This CDR3 is built from 10 residues. V shed 10 bases and J shed 2 bases, with 4 bases lying between them. Germline V lookup: CDR1 SNHLY, CDR2 FYNNEI. CDR3 in amino acids: CAIFTDTQYF. The CDR3 nucleotides read TGTGCCATCTTCACAGATACGCAGTATTTT.

This clonotype has ten or more counts. The chain carries TRBV7-3 and TRBJ2-1; D is unclear. The CDR3 sequence is 15 residues long. CDR1 and CDR2 from the germline V gene are SGHTA and FQGTGA. V was shortened by 2 bases and J by 3 bases, with 11 bases between the two germline ends. CDR3 protein: CASSLVQTGYNEQFF. The CDR3 nucleotides are TGTGCCAGCAGCTTAGTCCAGACCGGCTACAATGAGCAGTTCTTC.

This clonotype was counted at least ten times. The chain combines TRBV6-1 with TRBJ2-3; D might be TRBD1 (5 bases). The CDR3 is 13 amino acids. Per germline, CDR1 MNHNS and CDR2 SASEGT. The V end was cut by 8 bases, the J end by 2 bases, with 11 bases between. The CDR3 DNA sequence: TGTGCCAGCGCCTACAGGTCCACAGATACGCAGTATTTT. This encodes CASAYRSTDTQYF.

The V call is TRBV21-1, the J call TRBJ2-3; the D call of TRBD2 is as the table states it, not checked on the DNA. TRBV21-1 is flagged as a pseudogene. The CDR3 loop spans 18 amino acids. This CDR3 reads CASSQMPSSGRLRDTQYF. The DNA for the CDR3 is TGTGCCAGCAGCCAAATGCCGTCTAGCGGGAGATTAAGGGATACGCAGTATTTT.

This clonotype was recorded at least ten times. The chain combines TRBV12-3 or TRBV12-4 with TRBJ2-3; TRBD2 might be the D (7 bases). The CDR3 contains 13 residues. V was trimmed by 8 bases and J by 0 bases, leaving 9 bases between them. The CDR3 bases are TGTGCCAGCGGGGGGGCTAGCACAGATACGCAGTATTTT. This codes for CASGGASTDTQYF.

This clonotype was seen only a few times. The chain links TRBV20-1 to TRBJ2-1; D possibly corresponds to TRBD2 (5 bases). The CDR3 has 13 residues. CDR1 is DFQATT, CDR2 SNEGSKA, per germline (reference sequence). V shed 3 bases and J shed 8 bases, with 14 bases lying between them. CDR3 residues: CSASALAQHEQFF. The DNA of the CDR3 is TGCAGTGCTAGCGCGCTAGCCCAACATGAGCAGTTCTTC.

This rearrangement joins TRBV7-9 to TRBJ2-1, with a weak D call TRBD1 (6 bases). V was pared by 5 bases and J by 4 bases, with 21 bases between. Per germline, CDR1 SEHNR and CDR2 FQNEAQ (reference sequence). The CDR3 loop spans 17 amino acids. The CDR3 nucleotides read TGTGCCAGCAGCATACAGGGCACCCGTTACTGGTACAATGAGCAGTTCTTC. It is translated as CASSIQGTRYWYNEQFF. Using reference TRBV7-9 and TRBJ2-1 for the parts outside the CDR3, the full variable domain is DTGVSQNPRHKITKRGQNVTFRCDPISEHNRLYWYRQTLGQGPEFLTYFQNEAQLEKSRLLSDRFSAERPKGSFSTLEIQRTEQGDSAMYLCASSIQGTRYWYNEQFFGPGTRLTVL.

This clonotype was observed at least ten times. The chain carries TRBV7-9 and TRBJ2-3; D gene ambiguous. The V gene's germline CDR1 is SEHNR and CDR2 FQNEAQ (reference sequence). V lost 4 bases and J 5 bases, leaving 10 bases between the germline ends. CDR3 length: 13 residues. CDR3: CASSSGEKDTQYF. DNA of the CDR3: TGTGCCAGCAGCTCTGGGGAAAAAGATACGCAGTATTTT.

This clonotype occurred a few times. CDR3 loop: CSASVGHSDIFGEAFF. The DNA for the CDR3 is TGCAGTGCTAGCGTGGGGCACTCGGACATATTTGGTGAAGCTTTCTTT. The chain couples TRBV20-1 to TRBJ1-1, with D perhaps matching TRBD1 (5 bases). Trimming removed 3 bases from V and 7 bases from J, with 24 bases in between. The germline V gene encodes CDR1 DFQATT and CDR2 SNEGSKA (reference sequence). The CDR3 length is 16 residues.

This clonotype was seen ten or more times. The rearrangement uses TRBV29-1 and TRBJ2-2, with D perhaps TRBD1 (5 bases). CDR3 size: 16 residues. The germline V and J ends were trimmed by 5 bases and 6 bases, with 22 bases remaining between them. Per germline, CDR1 SQVTM and CDR2 ANQGSEA. CDR3 loop: CSVRGREVLDAGELFF. The CDR3 DNA sequence: TGCAGCGTTCGCGGCAGGGAAGTTCTGGACGCCGGGGAGCTGTTTTTT.

This clonotype has more than one count but fewer than ten. The chain links TRBV15 to TRBJ2-1; 7 bases line up with TRBD1. Germline lookup yields CDR1 LNHNV and CDR2 YYDKDF (reference sequence). Losses at the gene ends were 3 bases for V and 4 bases for J; bases not matched to a gene: 6. The CDR3 sequence is 15 residues long. As DNA, the CDR3 is TGTGCCACCAGCAGGGAGACAGGGATGTACAATGAGCAGTTCTTC. Encoded protein: CATSRETGMYNEQFF.